A selection of T cell receptor beta chains follows, all from one sample in a study of T cells in localized non-small cell lung cancer. Here immunoSEQ multiplex PCR was the method, and the copy in TCRdb shows in-frame clones only, minus some. The sample lists fewer than 20,000 clones, about 85% occurring once. The starting material was peripheral blood, obtained before any cancer treatment. Every receptor here comes from a male donor at least 60 years old with stage I lung adenocarcinoma. The CDR3 runs from the conserved cysteine through the conserved F or W. A D gene is named only where the DNA matches it firmly. The size field is filled for only some rows; it gives once, few, many or a size class.

v_gene: TRBV9
j_gene: TRBJ2-6
d_gene: TRBD2
abundance: once
CDR3aa: CASSPLTSGRASGANVLTF
CDR3nt: TGTGCCAGCAGCCCTCTAACTAGCGGGAGGGCCTCGGGGGCCAACGTCCTGACTTTC

v_gene: TRBV9
j_gene: TRBJ1-1
d_gene: -
abundance: -
CDR3aa: CASSARGVNTEAFF
CDR3nt: TGTGCCAGCAGCGCCAGGGGCGTGAACACTGAAGCTTTCTTT

v_gene: TRBV5-1
j_gene: TRBJ1-1
d_gene: TRBD1
abundance: -
CDR3aa: CASSPRLGQGEAFF
CDR3nt: TGCGCCAGCAGCCCTCGGCTCGGACAGGGTGAAGCTTTCTTT

v_gene: TRBV10-1
j_gene: TRBJ1-6
d_gene: -
abundance: -
CDR3aa: CASSQGMGNSPLHF
CDR3nt: TGCGCCAGCAGCCAAGGGATGGGGAATTCACCCCTCCACTTT

v_gene: TRBV29-1
j_gene: TRBJ2-1
d_gene: TRBD2
abundance: few
CDR3aa: CSAIRGGEGEQFF
CDR3nt: TGCAGCGCGATCCGCGGGGGGGAAGGTGAGCAGTTCTTC

v_gene: TRBV5-1
j_gene: TRBJ1-1
d_gene: -
abundance: -
CDR3aa: CASSLERGVNTEAFF
CDR3nt: TGCGCCAGCAGCTTGGAGAGAGGGGTGAACACTGAAGCTTTCTTT

v_gene: TRBV6-4
j_gene: TRBJ2-7
d_gene: TRBD2
abundance: -
CDR3aa: CASSLQSGGPYEQYF
CDR3nt: TGTGCCAGCAGTCTCCAAAGCGGGGGACCTTACGAGCAGTACTTC

v_gene: TRBV5-1
j_gene: TRBJ2-3
d_gene: -
abundance: -
CDR3aa: CASSLEPMDTQYF
CDR3nt: TGCGCCAGCAGCTTGGAGCCCATGGATACGCAGTATTTT

v_gene: TRBV4-2
j_gene: TRBJ2-3
d_gene: TRBD1
abundance: -
CDR3aa: CASSQGRDRVTDTQYF
CDR3nt: TGTGCCAGCAGCCAGGGCCGGGACAGAGTCACAGATACGCAGTATTTT

v_gene: TRBV5-4
j_gene: TRBJ1-2
d_gene: -
abundance: -
CDR3aa: CASSLAGEGYGYTF
CDR3nt: TGTGCCAGCAGCTTGGCAGGGGAAGGATATGGCTACACCTTC

v_gene: TRBV4-3
j_gene: TRBJ1-3
d_gene: -
abundance: -
CDR3aa: CASSQARDGPSGNTIYF
CDR3nt: TGCGCCAGCAGCCAAGCCAGGGACGGCCCCTCTGGAAACACCATATATTTT

v_gene: TRBV4-3
j_gene: TRBJ2-1
d_gene: -
abundance: once
CDR3aa: CASSQESGDYNEQFF
CDR3nt: TGCGCCAGCAGCCAAGAATCCGGCGACTACAATGAGCAGTTCTTC

v_gene: TRBV5-1
j_gene: TRBJ2-1
d_gene: -
abundance: few
CDR3aa: CASSLADLSSYNEQFF
CDR3nt: TGCGCCAGCAGCTTGGCGGACTTGAGCTCCTACAATGAGCAGTTCTTC

v_gene: TRBV6-5
j_gene: TRBJ2-2
d_gene: -
abundance: -
CDR3aa: CASSWAGHNTGELFF
CDR3nt: TGTGCCAGCAGTTGGGCCGGACATAACACCGGGGAGCTGTTTTTT

v_gene: TRBV7-9
j_gene: TRBJ1-1
d_gene: -
abundance: once
CDR3aa: CASSLGTAEAFF
CDR3nt: TGTGCCAGCAGCTTGGGGACTGCTGAAGCTTTCTTT

v_gene: TRBV10-3
j_gene: TRBJ2-7
d_gene: -
abundance: -
CDR3aa: CAISDGLVGYEQYF
CDR3nt: TGTGCCATCAGTGATGGTCTAGTAGGGTACGAGCAGTACTTC

v_gene: TRBV30
j_gene: TRBJ1-6
d_gene: TRBD1
abundance: -
CDR3aa: CAWSVLTGATTPLHF
CDR3nt: TGTGCCTGGAGTGTACTAACAGGGGCGACGACACCCCTCCACTTT